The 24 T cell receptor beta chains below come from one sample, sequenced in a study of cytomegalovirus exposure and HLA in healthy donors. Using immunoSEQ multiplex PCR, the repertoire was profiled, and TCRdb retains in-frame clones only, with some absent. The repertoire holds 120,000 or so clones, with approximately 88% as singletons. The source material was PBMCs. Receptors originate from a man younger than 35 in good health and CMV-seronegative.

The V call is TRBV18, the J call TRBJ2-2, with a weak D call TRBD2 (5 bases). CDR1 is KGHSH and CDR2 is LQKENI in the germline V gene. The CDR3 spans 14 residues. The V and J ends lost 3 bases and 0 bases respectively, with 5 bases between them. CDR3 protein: CASSPGANTGELFF. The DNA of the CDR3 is TGTGCCAGCTCACCGGGAGCGAACACCGGGGAGCTGTTTTTT.

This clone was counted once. The CDR3 spells CASRWSAGTEAFF. The CDR3 DNA reads TGTGCCAGCAGATGGTCGGCCGGGACTGAAGCTTTCTTT. The chain links TRBV28 to TRBJ1-1; D remains unclear. Germline V gives CDR1 MDHEN, CDR2 SYDVKM. Trimming left V 6 bases short and J 5 bases short, with 13 bases between. The CDR3 spans 13 residues.

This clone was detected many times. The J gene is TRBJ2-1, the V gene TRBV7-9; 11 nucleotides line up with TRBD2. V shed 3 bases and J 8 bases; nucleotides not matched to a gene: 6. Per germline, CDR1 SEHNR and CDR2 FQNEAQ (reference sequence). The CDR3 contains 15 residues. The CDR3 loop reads CASSFASGGSDEQFF. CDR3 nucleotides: TGTGCCAGCAGCTTCGCTAGCGGGGGGTCTGATGAGCAGTTCTTC. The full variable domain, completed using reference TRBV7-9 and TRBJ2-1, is DTGVSQNPRHKITKRGQNVTFRCDPISEHNRLYWYRQTLGQGPEFLTYFQNEAQLEKSRLLSDRFSAERPKGSFSTLEIQRTEQGDSAMYLCASSFASGGSDEQFFGPGTRLTVL.

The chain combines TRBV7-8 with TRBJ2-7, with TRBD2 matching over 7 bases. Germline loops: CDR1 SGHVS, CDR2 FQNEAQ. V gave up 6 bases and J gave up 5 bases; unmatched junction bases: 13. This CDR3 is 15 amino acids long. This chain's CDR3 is CASRRPGRGDHEQYF. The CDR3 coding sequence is TGTGCCAGCAGACGACCGGGACGGGGGGACCACGAGCAGTACTTC.

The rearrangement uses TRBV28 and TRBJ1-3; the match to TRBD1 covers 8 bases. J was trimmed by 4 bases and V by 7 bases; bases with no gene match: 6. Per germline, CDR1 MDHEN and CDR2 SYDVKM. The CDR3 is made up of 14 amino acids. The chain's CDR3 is CASTPGQAGNTIYF. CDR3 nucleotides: TGTGCCAGCACCCCGGGACAGGCGGGAAACACCATATATTTT.

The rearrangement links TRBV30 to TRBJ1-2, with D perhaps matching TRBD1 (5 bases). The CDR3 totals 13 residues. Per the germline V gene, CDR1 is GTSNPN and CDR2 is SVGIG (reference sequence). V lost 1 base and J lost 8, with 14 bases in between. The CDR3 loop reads CAWSAGGSYGYTF. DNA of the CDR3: TGTGCCTGGAGTGCCGGGGGAAGTTACGGCTACACCTTC.

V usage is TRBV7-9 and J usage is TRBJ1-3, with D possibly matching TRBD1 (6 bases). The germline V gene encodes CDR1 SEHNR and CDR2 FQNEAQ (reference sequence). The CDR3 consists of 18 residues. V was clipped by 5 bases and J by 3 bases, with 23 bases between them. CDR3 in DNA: TGTGCCAGCAGCCCACCCCTGGTTGCGGGGGCGATTGGAAACACCATATATTTT. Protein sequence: CASSPPLVAGAIGNTIYF.

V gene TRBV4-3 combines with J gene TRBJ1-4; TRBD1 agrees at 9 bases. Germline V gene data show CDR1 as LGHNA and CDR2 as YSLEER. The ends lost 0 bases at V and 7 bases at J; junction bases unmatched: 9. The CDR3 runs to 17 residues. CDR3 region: CASSQDGVGQGGEKLFF. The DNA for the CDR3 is TGCGCCAGCAGCCAAGATGGGGTGGGACAGGGAGGTGAAAAACTGTTTTTT.

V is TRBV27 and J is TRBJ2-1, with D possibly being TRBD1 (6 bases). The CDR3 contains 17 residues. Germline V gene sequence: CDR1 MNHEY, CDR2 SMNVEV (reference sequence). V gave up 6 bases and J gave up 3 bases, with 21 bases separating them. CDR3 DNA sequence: TGTGCCAGCAGGCATGATGTCGGGACACACCACTACAATGAGCAGTTCTTC. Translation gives CASRHDVGTHHYNEQFF.

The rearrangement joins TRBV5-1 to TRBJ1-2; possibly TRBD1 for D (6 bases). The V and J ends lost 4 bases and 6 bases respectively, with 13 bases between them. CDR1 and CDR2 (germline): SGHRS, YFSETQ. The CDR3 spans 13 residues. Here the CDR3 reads CASSLRGGDGYTF. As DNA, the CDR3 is TGCGCCAGCAGCCTCAGGGGTGGGGATGGCTACACCTTC.

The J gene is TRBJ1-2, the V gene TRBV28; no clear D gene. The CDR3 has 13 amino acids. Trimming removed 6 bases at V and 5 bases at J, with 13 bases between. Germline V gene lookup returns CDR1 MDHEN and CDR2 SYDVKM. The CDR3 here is CASRSATTYGYTF. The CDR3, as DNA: TGTGCCAGCAGATCGGCGACAACTTATGGCTACACCTTC.

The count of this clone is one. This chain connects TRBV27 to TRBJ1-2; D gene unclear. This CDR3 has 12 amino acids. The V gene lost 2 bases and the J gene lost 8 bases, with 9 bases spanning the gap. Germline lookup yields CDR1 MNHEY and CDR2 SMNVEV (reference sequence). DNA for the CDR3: TGTGCCAGCAGTTTACGGGGTAGCGGCTACACCTTC. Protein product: CASSLRGSGYTF.

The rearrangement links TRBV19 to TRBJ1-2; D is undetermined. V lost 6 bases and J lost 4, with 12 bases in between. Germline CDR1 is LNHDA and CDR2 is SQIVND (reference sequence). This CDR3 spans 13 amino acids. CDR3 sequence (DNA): TGTGCCAGTAGGGAGGGTGCGCGCTATGGCTACACCTTC. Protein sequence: CASREGARYGYTF. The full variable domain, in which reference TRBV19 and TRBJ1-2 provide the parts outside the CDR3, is DGGITQSPKYLFRKEGQNVTLSCEQNLNHDAMYWYRQDPGQGLRLIYYSQIVNDFQKGDIAEGYSVSREKKESFPLTVTSAQKNPTAFYLCASREGARYGYTFGSGTRLTVV.

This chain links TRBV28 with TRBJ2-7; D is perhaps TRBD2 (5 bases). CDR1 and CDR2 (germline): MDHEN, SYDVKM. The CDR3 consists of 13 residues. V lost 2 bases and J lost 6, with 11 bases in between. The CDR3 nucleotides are TGTGCCAGCAGTTTACCGGGGTCCGCCGAGCAGTACTTC. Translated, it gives CASSLPGSAEQYF.

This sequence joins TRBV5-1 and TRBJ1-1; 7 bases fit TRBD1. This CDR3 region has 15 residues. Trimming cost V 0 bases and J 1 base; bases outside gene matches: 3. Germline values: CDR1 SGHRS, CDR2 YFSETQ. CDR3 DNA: TGCGCCAGCAGCTTGGCCCAGGGGGGGAACACTGAAGCTTTCTTT. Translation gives CASSLAQGGNTEAFF. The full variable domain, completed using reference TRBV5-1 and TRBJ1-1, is KAGVTQTPRYLIKTRGQQVTLSCSPISGHRSVSWYQQTPGQGLQFLFEYFSETQRNKGNFPGRFSGRQFSNSRSEMNVSTLELGDSALYLCASSLAQGGNTEAFFGQGTRLTVV.

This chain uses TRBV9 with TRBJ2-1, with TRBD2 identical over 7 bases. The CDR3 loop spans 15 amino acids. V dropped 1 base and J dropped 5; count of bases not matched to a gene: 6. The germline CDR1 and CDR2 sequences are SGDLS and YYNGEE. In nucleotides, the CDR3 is TGTGCCAGCAGCGTAAACCGGGGAGGGAACAATGAGCAGTTCTTC. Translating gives CASSVNRGGNNEQFF.

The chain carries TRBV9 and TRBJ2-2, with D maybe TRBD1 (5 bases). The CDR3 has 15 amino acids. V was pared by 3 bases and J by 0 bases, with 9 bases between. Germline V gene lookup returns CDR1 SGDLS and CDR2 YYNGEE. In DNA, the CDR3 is TGTGCCAGCAGCGCAGACAGCCCGAACACCGGGGAGCTGTTTTTT. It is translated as CASSADSPNTGELFF.

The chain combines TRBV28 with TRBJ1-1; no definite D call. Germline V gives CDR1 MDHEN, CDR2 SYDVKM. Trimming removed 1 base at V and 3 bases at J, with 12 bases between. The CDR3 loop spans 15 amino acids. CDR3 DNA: TGTGCCAGCAGTTTATTTGGGAGCCCAGACACTGAAGCTTTCTTT. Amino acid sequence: CASSLFGSPDTEAFF.

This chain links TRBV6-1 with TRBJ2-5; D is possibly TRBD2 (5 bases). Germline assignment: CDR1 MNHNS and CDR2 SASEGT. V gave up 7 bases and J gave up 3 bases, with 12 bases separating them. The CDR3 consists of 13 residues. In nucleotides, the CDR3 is TGTGCCAGCAATGGACTGATTGAAGAGACCCAGTACTTC. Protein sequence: CASNGLIEETQYF.

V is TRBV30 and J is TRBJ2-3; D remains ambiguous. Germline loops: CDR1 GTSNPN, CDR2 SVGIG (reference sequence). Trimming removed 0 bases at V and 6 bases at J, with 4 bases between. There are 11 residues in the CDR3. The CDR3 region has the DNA TGTGCCTGGAGTGTTCGGGATACGCAGTATTTT. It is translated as CAWSVRDTQYF.

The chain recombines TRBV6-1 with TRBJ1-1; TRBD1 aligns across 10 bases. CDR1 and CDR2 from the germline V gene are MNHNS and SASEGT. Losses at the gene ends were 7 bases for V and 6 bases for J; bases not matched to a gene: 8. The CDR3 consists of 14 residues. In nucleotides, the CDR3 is TGTGCCAGCACCCACCGGGACAGGGGCGCTGAAGCTTTCTTT. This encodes CASTHRDRGAEAFF.

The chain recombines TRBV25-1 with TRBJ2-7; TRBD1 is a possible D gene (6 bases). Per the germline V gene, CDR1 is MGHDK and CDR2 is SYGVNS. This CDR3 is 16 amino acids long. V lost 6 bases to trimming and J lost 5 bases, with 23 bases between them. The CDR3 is CASSGRIQGLPDEQYF. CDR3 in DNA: TGTGCCAGCAGCGGAAGGATACAGGGTTTACCGGACGAGCAGTACTTC.

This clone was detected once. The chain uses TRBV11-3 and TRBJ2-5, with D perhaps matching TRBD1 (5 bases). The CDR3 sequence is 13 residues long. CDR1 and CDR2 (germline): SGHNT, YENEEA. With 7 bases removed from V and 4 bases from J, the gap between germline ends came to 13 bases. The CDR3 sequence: CASTQGVGETQYF. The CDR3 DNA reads TGTGCCAGCACCCAAGGGGTGGGAGAGACCCAGTACTTC.

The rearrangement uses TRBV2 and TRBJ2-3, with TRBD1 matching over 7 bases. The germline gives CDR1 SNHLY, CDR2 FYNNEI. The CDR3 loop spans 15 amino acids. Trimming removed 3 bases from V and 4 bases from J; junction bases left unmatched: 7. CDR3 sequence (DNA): TGTGCCAGCAGTGAGACAGGGATTTCCGCAGATACGCAGTATTTT. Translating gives CASSETGISADTQYF.